The sequence of this TCR beta chain was determined in a study of Graves' ophthalmopathy and Graves' hyperthyroidism. Study-wide results and limits: Thyroid clonotypes that were expanded above 0.001 frequency mostly also appeared in blood.

As concerns this clonotype: The target antigen is unknown.

Researchers took RNA transcripts and amplified TCR beta CDR3 regions from them. First-round RT-PCR with HTBI primers preceded a second-round multiplex PCR. Each CDR3 protein gets one entry after TCRdb re-called the multiplex PCR reads with MiXCR. The sample yields 600,000 to 950,000 distinct CDR3 sequences, around 40% seen once. Germline CDR1 reads DFQATT; CDR2 reads SNEGSKA (reference sequence). V lost 3 bases and J lost 4, with 15 bases in between. This CDR3 contains 14 residues. The material sequenced was peripheral blood. This rearrangement joins TRBV20-1 to TRBJ1-1, with a possible D match to TRBD1 (6 bases). This TCR was sampled from an adult man with Graves' ophthalmopathy. CDR3 nucleotide sequence: TGCAGTGCTAGTCGGGGGGCGAGTGGCACTGAAGCTTTCTTT. Encoded protein: CSASRGASGTEAFF.